A single sample is the source of the 28 T cell receptor beta chains below, sequenced in a study of OX40 agonist ivuxolimab in advanced cancers. Sequencing was performed with immunoSEQ multiplex PCR; in TCRdb, only in-frame clones are kept and a portion is missing. This table has 65,000 to 85,000 clones, around 87% appearing once. The sequencing here drew on CD4+ or CD8+ T cells sorted from blood, taken in a trial of the OX40 agonist ivuxolimab. All receptors derive from an adult with an advanced solid tumor such as melanoma, head and neck, liver or kidney cancer.

This sequence joins TRBV21-1 and TRBJ1-6. TRBV21-1 is marked as a pseudogene. The CDR3 contains 15 residues. CDR3 DNA sequence: TGTGCCAGCAGCACACCCGGTGGGGGAAATTCACCCCTCCACTTT. Encoded protein: CASSTPGGGNSPLHF.

The V and J genes are TRBV10-3 and TRBJ1-3; tentative D call: TRBD1 (5 bases). Trimming cost V 6 bases and J 3 bases, with 15 bases left between them. This CDR3 has 15 residues. Germline values: CDR1 ENHRY, CDR2 SYGVKD. The CDR3 here is CAIRPGPNFGNTIYF. The CDR3 bases are TGTGCCATCAGGCCGGGACCGAACTTTGGAAACACCATATATTTT.

This clone has only one observation. The chain is built from TRBV5-1 and TRBJ1-3; D unresolved. Germline assignment: CDR1 SGHRS and CDR2 YFSETQ. The CDR3 length is 15 residues. V lost 5 bases and J lost 1, with 13 bases in between. Here the CDR3 DNA reads TGCGCCAGCAGTTCCGACGGGTTTTCTGGAAACACCATATATTTT. As protein: CASSSDGFSGNTIYF.

With respect to this clone: This sample includes further DNA sequences coding for the same CDR3. This sequence joins TRBV5-1 and TRBJ2-7, with 9 bases matching TRBD2. Germline V CDR1 and CDR2: SGHRS, YFSETQ. V shed 2 bases and J 1 base; nucleotides not matched to a gene: 1. The CDR3 is made up of 14 amino acids. For the CDR3, the DNA is TGCGCCAGCAGCTTAGCGGGAGGTTCCTACGAGCAGTACTTC. Translated: CASSLAGGSYEQYF.

J is TRBJ1-3 and V is TRBV27, with 7 bases lining up with TRBD1. Germline CDR1 is MNHEY and CDR2 is SMNVEV (reference sequence). J gave up 1 base and V 4 bases, and 4 bases lay outside the gene matches. This CDR3 comprises 15 residues. CDR3 nucleotide sequence: TGTGCCAGCAGTTCGGGACAGACATCTGGAAACACCATATATTTT. This codes for CASSSGQTSGNTIYF.

V usage is TRBV5-4 and J usage is TRBJ1-3; D uncertain. The CDR3 is 15 amino acids. The germline V and J ends were trimmed by 0 bases and 0 bases, with 7 bases remaining between them. CDR1 SGHNT and CDR2 YYREEE come from the germline V gene (reference sequence). The CDR3 coding sequence is TGTGCCAGCAGCTTGGCCGTGAGCTCTGGAAACACCATATATTTT. It yields the protein CASSLAVSSGNTIYF.

The rearrangement uses TRBV28 and TRBJ2-7, with 9 bases lining up with TRBD2. The CDR3 runs to 14 residues. Germline CDR1 reads MDHEN; CDR2 reads SYDVKM. V shed 4 bases, J shed 9 bases, and the junction held 10 bases outside the gene matches. The chain's CDR3 is CASSWTSETALQYF. The CDR3 region has the DNA TGTGCCAGCAGTTGGACTAGCGAGACTGCCTTGCAGTACTTC.

The rearrangement links TRBV6-5 to TRBJ2-4; no clear D. V lost 6 bases to trimming and J lost 0 bases, with 6 bases between them. CDR3 length: 13 amino acids. The V gene's germline CDR1 is MNHEY and CDR2 SVGAGI. DNA for the CDR3: TGTGCCAGCAGACAGCTAGCCAAAAACATTCAGTACTTC. This sequence encodes CASRQLAKNIQYF.

V usage is TRBV5-1 and J usage is TRBJ2-7; TRBD2 aligns across 7 bases. Germline assignment: CDR1 SGHRS and CDR2 YFSETQ. CDR3 size: 12 residues. V gave up 4 bases and J gave up 3 bases; unmatched junction bases: 1. CDR3 loop: CASSGDYYEQYF. The DNA for the CDR3 is TGCGCCAGCAGCGGGGACTACTACGAGCAGTACTTC. The variable domain in full, with the rest retrieved from reference TRBV5-1 and TRBJ2-7, is KAGVTQTPRYLIKTRGQQVTLSCSPISGHRSVSWYQQTPGQGLQFLFEYFSETQRNKGNFPGRFSGRQFSNSRSEMNVSTLELGDSALYLCASSGDYYEQYFGPGTRLTVT.

Only a few counts were recorded for this clone. The chain couples TRBV23-1 to TRBJ2-3; 11 bases are a match to TRBD1. TRBV23-1 qualifies as an ORF whose function is uncertain. Unmatched junction bases numbered 5, after V lost 2 bases and J lost 4 bases. CDR3 length: 16 amino acids. The CDR3 spells CASSQVGQGAPDTQYF. Here the CDR3 DNA reads TGCGCCAGCAGTCAAGTCGGACAGGGGGCCCCAGATACGCAGTATTTT.

V and J are TRBV20-1 and TRBJ2-5; a weak D match, TRBD2 (6 bases). Trimming shortened V by 3 bases and J by 5 bases, and 7 bases separated the two germline ends. Per germline, CDR1 DFQATT and CDR2 SNEGSKA (reference sequence). The CDR3 has 11 amino acids. CDR3 sequence reads: CSARAGETQYF. In DNA form, the CDR3 reads TGCAGTGCTAGGGCGGGGGAGACCCAGTACTTC.

V usage is TRBV11-2 and J usage is TRBJ2-1; D perhaps matches TRBD1 (5 bases). CDR1 is SGHAT, CDR2 FQNNGV, per germline. CDR3 size: 14 residues. The V gene lost 1 base and the J gene lost 5 bases, with 9 bases spanning the gap. CDR3 loop: CASSLGNRNNEQFF. The DNA for the CDR3 is TGTGCCAGCAGCTTAGGTAACAGGAACAATGAGCAGTTCTTC. The full variable domain, in which reference TRBV11-2 and TRBJ2-1 provide the parts outside the CDR3, is EAGVAQSPRYKIIEKRQSVAFWCNPISGHATLYWYQQILGQGPKLLIQFQNNGVVDDSQLPKDRFSAERLKGVDSTLKIQPAKLEDSAVYLCASSLGNRNNEQFFGPGTRLTVL.

The chain couples TRBV30 to TRBJ1-5; no firm D call. V lost 4 bases to trimming and J lost 2 bases, with 12 bases between them. Germline CDR1 and CDR2: GTSNPN and SVGIG (reference sequence). The CDR3 runs to 14 residues. The CDR3 DNA reads as TGTGCCTGGAACGTAGGGCAGGGCAATCAGCCCCAGCATTTT. Its protein product is CAWNVGQGNQPQHF.

V usage is TRBV11-3 and J usage is TRBJ2-7; 8 bases fit TRBD1. The CDR3 loop spans 16 amino acids. The V segment lost 4 bases and the J segment 5 bases; nucleotides outside the gene matches: 13. Looked up from germline, CDR1 is SGHNT and CDR2 is YENEEA. As DNA, the CDR3 is TGTGCCAGCAGCTCCCCCTACTCAGGGGGCCAGAACGAGCAGTACTTC. Amino acid sequence: CASSSPYSGGQNEQYF.

For the CDR3, the DNA is TGTGCCAGCAGCTTAGCGAGGGGGGGCTACGAGCAGTACTTC. The encoded protein is CASSLARGGYEQYF. This sequence joins TRBV7-6 and TRBJ2-7; maybe TRBD2 (7 bases). V gave up 0 bases and J gave up 3 bases, with 9 bases separating them. This CDR3 is built from 14 residues. Germline-derived CDR1 and CDR2 are SGHVS and FNYEAQ.

V and J are TRBV28 and TRBJ2-1, with TRBD2 matching over 13 bases. The CDR3 is 19 residues long. Per germline, CDR1 MDHEN and CDR2 SYDVKM. The ends lost 6 bases at V and 0 bases at J; junction bases unmatched: 11. CDR3 protein: CASSYSGTSGIGSYNEQFF. CDR3 sequence (DNA): TGTGCCAGCAGCTATTCCGGGACTAGCGGGATAGGCTCCTACAATGAGCAGTTCTTC.

The chain carries TRBV9 and TRBJ2-7, with 9 positions matching TRBD2. V shed 3 bases, J shed 5 bases, and the junction held 6 bases outside the gene matches. The germline gives CDR1 SGDLS, CDR2 YYNGEE. CDR3 length equals 14 residues. CDR3 protein: CASSAGTSQDEQYF. In DNA form, the CDR3 reads TGTGCCAGCAGCGCCGGGACTAGCCAAGACGAGCAGTACTTC.

The CDR3 DNA reads as TGTGCCAGCCGGGGGACAGGGTACAATGAGCAGTTCTTC. It encodes CASRGTGYNEQFF. The chain links TRBV6-6 to TRBJ2-1; 9 bases fit TRBD1. From germline, CDR1 is MNHNY and CDR2 SVGAGI (reference sequence). J was trimmed by 4 bases and V by 8 bases; bases with no gene match: 3. This CDR3 contains 13 residues.

The chain employs TRBV6-1 and TRBJ2-5; 8 nucleotides line up with TRBD1. The CDR3 is 15 residues long. Trimming took 5 bases from V and 5 from J; bases not matched to a gene: 10. Germline V gene lookup returns CDR1 MNHNS and CDR2 SASEGT. The CDR3 is CASSFQGALGETQYF. The CDR3 region has the DNA TGTGCCAGCAGTTTTCAGGGGGCGCTGGGTGAGACCCAGTACTTC.

The J gene is TRBJ1-4, the V gene TRBV2, with D unresolved. The CDR3 runs 16 residues. The V and J ends lost 5 bases and 2 bases respectively, with 15 bases between them. Germline assignment: CDR1 SNHLY and CDR2 FYNNEI. CDR3: CASSLRAPQTNEKLFF. CDR3 DNA sequence: TGTGCCAGCAGTCTCCGGGCACCGCAGACTAATGAAAAACTGTTTTTT.

The CDR3 loop reads CASSESTRGRGRAETQYF. CDR3 coding DNA: TGCGCCAGCAGTGAGTCGACTCGGGGCAGGGGGCGCGCGGAGACCCAGTACTTC. The genes are TRBV10-1 and TRBJ2-5; 8 bases align to TRBD1. V lost 0 bases and J lost 5; bases outside the gene matches: 14. Germline V gives CDR1 WNHNN, CDR2 SYGVQD (reference sequence). The CDR3 is 18 amino acids.

V usage is TRBV6-1 and J usage is TRBJ2-7; 7 bases are a match to TRBD2. J gave up 6 bases and V 1 base, and 6 bases lay outside the gene matches. Germline V lookup: CDR1 MNHNS, CDR2 SASEGT. CDR3 length equals 14 residues. The CDR3 here is CASSEGGRFREQYF. CDR3 bases: TGTGCCAGCAGTGAAGGCGGGAGATTTCGCGAGCAGTACTTC.

The chain links TRBV5-1 to TRBJ2-7, with TRBD2 matching 7 bases. Germline V lookup: CDR1 SGHRS, CDR2 YFSETQ. This CDR3 is 14 amino acids long. Trimming at V came to 0 bases and at J to 5 bases, leaving 5 bases not matched to a gene. The CDR3 reads CASSLGREKDEQYF. The CDR3 bases are TGCGCCAGCAGCTTGGGGCGGGAGAAGGACGAGCAGTACTTC.

This chain joins TRBV6-6 and TRBJ1-5; D uncertain. V was cut by 8 bases and J by 1 base, with 12 bases left in between. CDR3 size: 14 residues. The germline V gene has CDR1 MNHNY and CDR2 SVGAGI (reference sequence). The CDR3 coding sequence is TGTGCCAGCCTCGCCTTAGGCAGCAATCAGCCCCAGCATTTT. Encoded protein: CASLALGSNQPQHF.

The chain combines TRBV2 with TRBJ2-7, with 7 bases aligning to TRBD1. The length of the CDR3 is 14 residues. The V gene's germline CDR1 is SNHLY and CDR2 FYNNEI. J was trimmed by 12 bases and V by 1 base; bases with no gene match: 12. This CDR3 reads CASSEGAGGASAYF. The CDR3 coding sequence is TGTGCCAGCAGTGAAGGAGCAGGGGGAGCGTCCGCGTACTTC.

V is TRBV19 and J is TRBJ2-1; D might be TRBD2 (6 bases). The CDR3 spans 17 residues. The germline V gene encodes CDR1 LNHDA and CDR2 SQIVND (reference sequence). Trimming cost V 5 bases and J 3 bases, with 20 bases left between them. The CDR3 coding sequence is TGTGCCAGTAGTCAGAAACTGGACTATCAGATCTACAATGAGCAGTTCTTC. As protein: CASSQKLDYQIYNEQFF.

This clone is a singleton in its sample. This chain links TRBV5-4 with TRBJ2-3; D possibly matches TRBD1 or TRBD2 (6 bases each). The CDR3 runs 15 residues. CDR1 is SGHNT and CDR2 is YYREEE in the germline V gene (reference sequence). V was shortened by 0 bases and J by 3 bases, with 11 bases between the two germline ends. CDR3 protein: CASSLVGGPTDTQYF. The CDR3 DNA sequence: TGTGCCAGCAGCTTGGTGGGGGGCCCGACAGATACGCAGTATTTT.

This clone was recorded only once. DNA for the CDR3: TGTGCCAGCAGTAAGGGACTAGCGGGAGGAAATGAGCAGTTCTTC. Amino acids: CASSKGLAGGNEQFF. This chain joins TRBV6-5 and TRBJ2-1; 15 nucleotides line up with TRBD2. CDR3 size: 15 residues. Germline values: CDR1 MNHEY, CDR2 SVGAGI. V trimming: 5 bases; J trimming: 7 bases; junction bases outside the gene matches: 3.